This T cell receptor beta chain was captured by sequencing in a study of shared clonotypes between healthy human individuals. This clone was observed a handful of times. Only in-frame clones appear in the TCRdb table, and some are missing; sequencing was by immunoSEQ multiplex PCR. The repertoire holds 490,000 or so clones, with roughly four fifths as singletons. The source is a middle-aged woman in good health. Some clones in this sample may be carry-over from other donors' samples. Sequencing input: PBMCs.

The CDR3, as DNA: TGTGCCAGTAGTGGAGGGACTTCCTACAATGAGCAGTTCTTC. Its translation is CASSGGTSYNEQFF. The rearrangement joins TRBV19 to TRBJ2-1; tentative D call: TRBD2 (6 bases). Germline CDR1 LNHDA, CDR2 SQIVND (reference sequence). Trimming removed 5 bases at V and 1 base at J, with 9 bases between. The CDR3 consists of 14 residues.